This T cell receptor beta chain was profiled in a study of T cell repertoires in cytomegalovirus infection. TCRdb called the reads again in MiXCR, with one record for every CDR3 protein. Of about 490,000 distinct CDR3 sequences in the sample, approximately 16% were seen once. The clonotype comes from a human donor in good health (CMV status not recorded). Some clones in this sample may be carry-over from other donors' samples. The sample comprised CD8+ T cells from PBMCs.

The DNA for the CDR3 is TGTGCCAGCACCTCGGGACACTCGAACACTGAAGCTTTCTTT. Translated: CASTSGHSNTEAFF. This sequence joins TRBV9 and TRBJ1-1; the D gene is possibly TRBD1 (6 bases). V lost 6 bases and J 1 base, leaving 13 bases between the germline ends. Germline CDR1 is SGDLS and CDR2 is YYNGEE. CDR3 length: 14 residues.